The rows below give T cell receptor beta chains drawn from one sample of a study of shared clonotypes between healthy human individuals. Libraries were prepared by immunoSEQ multiplex PCR; TCRdb keeps only in-frame clonotypes and omits some of them. The repertoire includes approximately 470,000 clones, over 75% of them detected once, and approximately 12% sits in the top ten. The material sequenced was PBMCs. The receptors here all came from a woman aged 40 to 50 in good health. Some clones in this sample may be carry-over from other donors' samples. Both conserved end residues are part of each CDR3. D genes are given only for firm matches. Clone sizes are given selectively: once, few, many, or a class where the clone is expanded.

TRBJ2-2	NA	NA	14	TRBV30	TGTGCCTGGAGTGTACGCAAGGGGCACGGGGAGCTGTTTTTT	CAWSVRKGHGELFF
TRBJ2-1	NA	TRBD2	15	TRBV5-1	TGCGCCAGCACCCCAGGACTAGCAGGTTACAATGAGCAGTTCTTC	CASTPGLAGYNEQFF
TRBJ2-7	NA	TRBD2	13	TRBV7-2	TGTGCCAGCGGTGGACTAGCGGGAACCGAGCAGTACTTC	CASGGLAGTEQYF
TRBJ1-2	NA	NA	16	TRBV5-6	TGTGCCAGCAGCCCTGGCGGGGCAGGGCCGGCTTATGGCTACACCTTC	CASSPGGAGPAYGYTF
TRBJ2-2	few	NA	15	TRBV6-5	TGTGCCAGCAGGCCACAGGGTTCGGGTACCGGGGAGCTGTTTTTT	CASRPQGSGTGELFF
TRBJ1-2	NA	TRBD1	14	TRBV19	TGTGCCAGTAGATCGGGACAGCTCGACTATGGCTACACCTTC	CASRSGQLDYGYTF
TRBJ1-2	NA	NA	14	TRBV6-6	TGTGCCAGCAGTCCTCCAGGGGAAATTGGAGGCTACACCTTC	CASSPPGEIGGYTF
TRBJ1-2	NA	TRBD1	16	TRBV30	TGTGCCTGGGATCCGGGACAGGGGGATCGGCGCTATGGCTACACCTTC	CAWDPGQGDRRYGYTF
TRBJ2-3	NA	NA	18	TRBV4-3	TGCGCCAGCAGCCAAGGAGCCGGGGAGCCTCCTAGCACAGATACGCAGTATTTT	CASSQGAGEPPSTDTQYF
TRBJ1-2	NA	TRBD1	15	TRBV28	TGTGCCAGCCGGGGACAGGGGGCGCAGGACTATGGCTACACCTTC	CASRGQGAQDYGYTF
TRBJ2-1	few	NA	16	TRBV9	TGTGCCAGCAGCGCCCCCAGCGGGACAGACTACAATGAGCAGTTCTTC	CASSAPSGTDYNEQFF
TRBJ2-7	NA	NA	15	TRBV9	TGTGCCAGCAGCGTAGGACTAGTCCGTGGCGGCGAGCAGTACTTC	CASSVGLVRGGEQYF
TRBJ2-5	NA	NA	14	TRBV9	TGTGCCAGCAGCGTGTCTAGTGGCCAAGAGACCCAGTACTTC	CASSVSSGQETQYF
TRBJ1-5	NA	NA	15	TRBV15	TGTGCCACCAGCAGAGATCTCGGCCGCAATCAGCCCCAGCATTTT	CATSRDLGRNQPQHF
TRBJ1-4	NA	NA	16	TRBV5-1	TGCGCCAGCAGCTTGGGGGATATTGCAACTAATGAAAAACTGTTTTTT	CASSLGDIATNEKLFF
TRBJ2-2	NA	TRBD2	20	TRBV4-1	TGCGCCAGCAGCCAGATGCCGGGACTAGCGGGAGGGCCGAACACCGGGGAGCTGTTTTTT	CASSQMPGLAGGPNTGELFF
TRBJ2-5	NA	NA	12	TRBV19	TGTGCCAGTAGTATAGCGCAAGAGACCCAGTACTTC	CASSIAQETQYF
TRBJ2-1	NA	NA	15	TRBV4-3	TGCGCCAGCAGCCAAGTACGGGGGAACTACAATGAGCAGTTCTTC	CASSQVRGNYNEQFF
TRBJ1-1	few	NA	11	TRBV12-5	TGTGCTAGTGCCACGGACGCTGAAGCTTTCTTT	CASATDAEAFF
TRBJ2-7	NA	TRBD2	13	TRBV29-1	TGCAGCGTACGACTAGCGGGAGCGAGGGAGCAGTACTTC	CSVRLAGAREQYF
TRBJ2-3	NA	TRBD2	18	TRBV9	TGTGCCAGCAGCGACCCTCCCGGACTAGCGGGCCTCACAGATACGCAGTATTTT	CASSDPPGLAGLTDTQYF
TRBJ2-1	many	TRBD2	15	TRBV6-4	TGTGCCAGCAGTCCCGAGACTAGCGGGAGCGATGAGCAGTTCTTC	CASSPETSGSDEQFF
TRBJ2-1	NA	NA	11	TRBV5-1	TGCGCCAGCAGCGTGGTGAATGAGCAGTTCTTC	CASSVVNEQFF
TRBJ2-5	once	NA	14	TRBV28	TGTGCCAGCAGCTCCGGGACACCACAAGAGACCCAGTACTTC	CASSSGTPQETQYF
TRBJ2-3	NA	TRBD1	14	TRBV18	TGTGCCAGCGCCGGGACAGGGGGGACAGATACGCAGTATTTT	CASAGTGGTDTQYF
TRBJ1-3	NA	NA	12	TRBV19	TGTGCGGTCCGGAACTCTGGAAACACCATATATTTT	CAVRNSGNTIYF
TRBJ2-1	once	NA	14	TRBV11-3	TGTGCCAGCAGCTTCGAGGGAGATGACAATGAGCAGTTCTTC	CASSFEGDDNEQFF
TRBJ2-7	NA	NA	13	TRBV2	TGTGCCAGCAGTGAACCACGCCGGAACGAGCAGTACTTC	CASSEPRRNEQYF
TRBJ2-7	NA	NA	13	TRBV5-6	TGTGCCAGCAGCCAAGCGGGTTCCTACGAGCAGTACTTC	CASSQAGSYEQYF
TRBJ2-2	NA	TRBD2	17	TRBV30	TGTGCCTGGGTGGGGGTAGCGGGGCCGGACCACACCGGGGAGCTGTTTTTT	CAWVGVAGPDHTGELFF
TRBJ2-7	once	TRBD1	14	TRBV5-1	TGCGCCAGCAGCTGGGGACAGGTCGGGAACGAGCAGTACTTC	CASSWGQVGNEQYF
TRBJ1-5	NA	NA	15	TRBV28	TGTGCCAGCAGTTTATATGGGCCACTCAATCAGCCCCAGCATTTT	CASSLYGPLNQPQHF
TRBJ2-1	NA	NA	14	TRBV7-2	TGTGCCAGCAGCACCAGGGGAACCTACAATGAGCAGTTCTTC	CASSTRGTYNEQFF
TRBJ1-5	NA	NA	15	TRBV27	TGTGCCAGCAGCCTGGGGGGTATTGGCAATCAGCCCCAGCATTTT	CASSLGGIGNQPQHF
TRBJ1-4	NA	NA	14	TRBV6-4	TGTGCCAGCAGTGACTTGGCAGGGGACGAAAAACTGTTTTTT	CASSDLAGDEKLFF
TRBJ2-3	NA	NA	16	TRBV9	TGTGCCAGCAGCGTAGGGGGTGGGAGGAACACAGATACGCAGTATTTT	CASSVGGGRNTDTQYF
TRBJ2-3	few	TRBD2	15	TRBV2	TGTGCCAGCAGTGACGGGATAGCGGGGGTAGATACGCAGTATTTT	CASSDGIAGVDTQYF
TRBJ2-5	NA	TRBD2	15	TRBV11-3	TGTGCCAGCAGCTTGGGACTAGCGGGAGGGGAGACCCAGTACTTC	CASSLGLAGGETQYF
TRBJ2-2	NA	NA	12	TRBV27	TGTGCCAGCAGTCCCATTTGGGGGGAGCTGTTTTTT	CASSPIWGELFF
TRBJ2-5	NA	TRBD2	18	TRBV5-1	TGCGCCAGCAGCTTATCGCCGGGACTAGCGGGAGCAATGGAGACCCAGTACTTC	CASSLSPGLAGAMETQYF
TRBJ1-2	NA	NA	15	TRBV28	TGTGCCAGCAGTTTATGGTCAGGGATTAACTATGGCTACACCTTC	CASSLWSGINYGYTF
TRBJ2-7	few	TRBD1	12	TRBV28	TGTGCCAGCAGACAGCCGACAGGGGAGCAGTACTTC	CASRQPTGEQYF